The rows below give T cell receptor beta chains drawn from one sample of a study of Ad26.COV2.S vaccination and SARS-CoV-2 variants. Generated by immunoSEQ multiplex PCR, the TCRdb table keeps only in-frame clones and is missing some. The sample contains about 350,000 clones, 88% of which appear only once. The specimen comprised peripheral blood, sampled in a trial of Ad26.COV2.S vaccine versus placebo. All receptors come from a person between 18 and 65 years old who received the Ad26.COV2.S COVID-19 vaccine or a placebo. The CDR3 runs from the conserved cysteine through the conserved F or W. The order of the fields is J gene, clone size, D gene, V gene, CDR3 DNA, CDR3 protein. A D gene is named only where the DNA matches it firmly. Size values are once, few and many counts, or a class for expanded clones, and some rows have none.

J gene: TRBJ1-4; clone size: .; D gene: TRBD1; V gene: TRBV15; CDR3 DNA: TGTGCCACCAGCCAGGAGACAGGGCTTAATGAAAAACTGTTTTTT; CDR3 protein: CATSQETGLNEKLFF
J gene: TRBJ2-7; clone size: .; D gene: TRBD1; V gene: TRBV10-3; CDR3 DNA: TGTGCCACGGCAGGGGGCTCCTACGAGCAGTACTTC; CDR3 protein: CATAGGSYEQYF
J gene: TRBJ2-5; clone size: .; D gene: TRBD2; V gene: TRBV5-1; CDR3 DNA: TGCGCCAGCAGCCCCTGGCGCGGGGGTACCCAAGAGACCCAGTACTTC; CDR3 protein: CASSPWRGGTQETQYF
J gene: TRBJ2-2; clone size: .; D gene: TRBD1; V gene: TRBV9; CDR3 DNA: TGTGCCAGCAGCGTAGCCACAGGGGGCAGCGGGGAGCTGTTTTTT; CDR3 protein: CASSVATGGSGELFF
J gene: TRBJ2-1; clone size: .; D gene: .; V gene: TRBV20-1; CDR3 DNA: TGCAGTGCTAGTGCCGGCAATGAGCAGTTCTTC; CDR3 protein: CSASAGNEQFF
J gene: TRBJ2-7; clone size: .; D gene: .; V gene: TRBV5-5; CDR3 DNA: TGTGCCAGCAGCTTGGAGTCAGGCGAGCAGTACTTC; CDR3 protein: CASSLESGEQYF
J gene: TRBJ2-3; clone size: .; D gene: TRBD2; V gene: TRBV27; CDR3 DNA: TGTGCCAGCAGTTTTCGGGGACTAGTTGGTATCACAGATACGCAGTATTTT; CDR3 protein: CASSFRGLVGITDTQYF
J gene: TRBJ1-3; clone size: .; D gene: .; V gene: TRBV7-9; CDR3 DNA: TGTGCCAGTAACGGGGAAGATCGCTCTGGAAACACCATATATTTT; CDR3 protein: CASNGEDRSGNTIYF
J gene: TRBJ2-5; clone size: .; D gene: TRBD2; V gene: TRBV11-2; CDR3 DNA: TGTGCCAGCAGCTACGGCGGGGGAGCACCGGAGACCCAGTACTTC; CDR3 protein: CASSYGGGAPETQYF
J gene: TRBJ1-1; clone size: .; D gene: .; V gene: TRBV5-5; CDR3 DNA: TGTGCCAGCGCCAAACAGGGCCTCACTGAAGCTTTCTTT; CDR3 protein: CASAKQGLTEAFF
J gene: TRBJ1-1; clone size: once; D gene: .; V gene: TRBV28; CDR3 DNA: TGTGCCAGCACCTCCGGGACCCCCTGGGGGAACACTGAAGCTTTCTTT; CDR3 protein: CASTSGTPWGNTEAFF
J gene: TRBJ1-2; clone size: once; D gene: .; V gene: TRBV15; CDR3 DNA: TGTGCCACCAGCAGGAGACAGCCCTTAGATGGCTACACCTTC; CDR3 protein: CATSRRQPLDGYTF
J gene: TRBJ2-7; clone size: .; D gene: .; V gene: TRBV27; CDR3 DNA: TGTGCCAGCAAGGCTTGGGATAACTTAGGATCCTACGAGCAGTACTTC; CDR3 protein: CASKAWDNLGSYEQYF
J gene: TRBJ1-5; clone size: .; D gene: .; V gene: TRBV5-5; CDR3 DNA: TGTGCCAGCAGGTTGGATGACTATAGCAATCAGCCCCAGCATTTT; CDR3 protein: CASRLDDYSNQPQHF
J gene: TRBJ1-2; clone size: .; D gene: TRBD1; V gene: TRBV6-4; CDR3 DNA: TGTGCCAGCAGGAGGGCACAGGGGGACTATGGCTACACCTTC; CDR3 protein: CASRRAQGDYGYTF
J gene: TRBJ2-2; clone size: .; D gene: .; V gene: TRBV30; CDR3 DNA: TGTGCCTGGAGTGCTAAAAACCGTGTCGGGGAGCTGTTTTTT; CDR3 protein: CAWSAKNRVGELFF
J gene: TRBJ2-5; clone size: .; D gene: .; V gene: TRBV4-1; CDR3 DNA: TGCGCCAGCAGCGCAGAGCTCGGGACCTCCCAAGAGACCCAGTACTTC; CDR3 protein: CASSAELGTSQETQYF
J gene: TRBJ1-5; clone size: .; D gene: .; V gene: TRBV6-2/TRBV6-3; CDR3 DNA: TGTGCCAGCAGCCGCCCGGCGGGGTTCAATCAGCCCCAGCATTTT; CDR3 protein: CASSRPAGFNQPQHF
J gene: TRBJ2-3; clone size: .; D gene: TRBD2; V gene: TRBV11-2; CDR3 DNA: TGTGCCAGCAGCTTATTAGCGGGAGGTTTAGATACGCAGTATTTT; CDR3 protein: CASSLLAGGLDTQYF
J gene: TRBJ1-5; clone size: .; D gene: .; V gene: TRBV9; CDR3 DNA: TGTGCCAGCAGCCGGGACGGCCACAATCAGCCCCAGCATTTT; CDR3 protein: CASSRDGHNQPQHF
J gene: TRBJ2-1; clone size: .; D gene: TRBD2; V gene: TRBV19; CDR3 DNA: TGTGCCAGTAGTATACGTCCCGCGGGAGCTAGCGGGAGTCGAACCTACAATGAGCAGTTCTTC; CDR3 protein: CASSIRPAGASGSRTYNEQFF
J gene: TRBJ1-2; clone size: .; D gene: .; V gene: TRBV12-3/TRBV12-4; CDR3 DNA: TGTGCCAGCAGTTTTAAGGAGAACTATGGCTACACCTTC; CDR3 protein: CASSFKENYGYTF
J gene: TRBJ1-1; clone size: once; D gene: TRBD1; V gene: TRBV19; CDR3 DNA: TGTGCCAGTAGATTTACAGGGGATACGAACACTGAAGCTTTCTTT; CDR3 protein: CASRFTGDTNTEAFF
J gene: TRBJ1-1; clone size: .; D gene: TRBD1; V gene: TRBV5-5; CDR3 DNA: TGTGCCAGCAGCCCGGGCGACAGGGGGGACACTGAAGCTTTCTTT; CDR3 protein: CASSPGDRGDTEAFF
J gene: TRBJ2-7; clone size: .; D gene: TRBD2; V gene: TRBV7-9; CDR3 DNA: TGTGCCAGCAGTGGACTAGCGGGAGGAAGACACGAGCAGTACTTC; CDR3 protein: CASSGLAGGRHEQYF
J gene: TRBJ1-1; clone size: .; D gene: .; V gene: TRBV5-5; CDR3 DNA: TGTGCCAGCAGCTCTTCAACGGTACGAGGGAACACTGAAGCTTTCTTT; CDR3 protein: CASSSSTVRGNTEAFF
J gene: TRBJ2-4; clone size: .; D gene: TRBD1; V gene: TRBV3-1/TRBV3-2; CDR3 DNA: TGTGCCAGCAGCCAAGACTACAGGGGTTTGGAAAACATTCAGTACTTC; CDR3 protein: CASSQDYRGLENIQYF
J gene: TRBJ2-3; clone size: .; D gene: .; V gene: TRBV13; CDR3 DNA: TGTGCCAGCAGCCGGTACAGGGATGGCACAGATACGCAGTATTTT; CDR3 protein: CASSRYRDGTDTQYF
J gene: TRBJ2-7; clone size: .; D gene: .; V gene: TRBV7-2; CDR3 DNA: TGTGCCAGCAGCTTCGGGAGCTCCTACGAGCAGTACTTC; CDR3 protein: CASSFGSSYEQYF
J gene: TRBJ2-3; clone size: .; D gene: TRBD2; V gene: TRBV5-4; CDR3 DNA: TGTGCCAGCAGCCGTAGCGGGGCGGATGGAGATACGCAGTATTTT; CDR3 protein: CASSRSGADGDTQYF
J gene: TRBJ1-4; clone size: .; D gene: .; V gene: TRBV7-9; CDR3 DNA: TGTGCCAGCAGCTTACTGGATGAAAAACTGTTTTTT; CDR3 protein: CASSLLDEKLFF
J gene: TRBJ1-2; clone size: .; D gene: .; V gene: TRBV30; CDR3 DNA: TGTGCCTGGAGTGTACGGTCGGGGAGAGGGCTTTGGGGTGGCTACACCTTC; CDR3 protein: CAWSVRSGRGLWGGYTF
J gene: TRBJ1-2; clone size: .; D gene: .; V gene: TRBV5-1; CDR3 DNA: TGCGCCAGCAGCTTGGGTGGCGGGGGCAACTATGGCTACACCTTC; CDR3 protein: CASSLGGGGNYGYTF
J gene: TRBJ2-7; clone size: .; D gene: TRBD1; V gene: TRBV7-2; CDR3 DNA: TGTGCCAGCAGCTTAGTATTCCGACAGGGTGACTACGAGCAGTACTTC; CDR3 protein: CASSLVFRQGDYEQYF
J gene: TRBJ1-3; clone size: .; D gene: TRBD1; V gene: TRBV27; CDR3 DNA: TGTGCCAGCAGGCGGACAGGGATATACTCTGGAAACACCATATATTTT; CDR3 protein: CASRRTGIYSGNTIYF
J gene: TRBJ2-2; clone size: .; D gene: .; V gene: TRBV27; CDR3 DNA: TGTGCCAGCAGTTTGGGGCCCACCGGGGAGCTGTTTTTT; CDR3 protein: CASSLGPTGELFF
J gene: TRBJ1-1; clone size: .; D gene: TRBD1; V gene: TRBV30; CDR3 DNA: TGTGCCTGGAGTCTCCTTAGGACAGGGGCTGCTGAAGCTTTCTTT; CDR3 protein: CAWSLLRTGAAEAFF
J gene: TRBJ1-5; clone size: .; D gene: .; V gene: TRBV7-2; CDR3 DNA: TGTGCCAGCAGCTTGGTGGTCGGCAATCAGCCCCAGCATTTT; CDR3 protein: CASSLVVGNQPQHF
J gene: TRBJ2-5; clone size: .; D gene: .; V gene: TRBV13; CDR3 DNA: TGTGCCAGCAGCTTAGGCAGAACCCAATGGGGGACCCAGTACTTC; CDR3 protein: CASSLGRTQWGTQYF
J gene: TRBJ2-7; clone size: .; D gene: TRBD2; V gene: TRBV5-6; CDR3 DNA: TGTGCCAGCAGCCAACTAGCGGGGGGTACCTACGAGCAGTACTTC; CDR3 protein: CASSQLAGGTYEQYF
J gene: TRBJ1-1; clone size: .; D gene: TRBD1; V gene: TRBV5-6; CDR3 DNA: TGTGCCAGCAGCCGGGACAGAATGAACACTGAAGCTTTCTTT; CDR3 protein: CASSRDRMNTEAFF
J gene: TRBJ1-4; clone size: .; D gene: .; V gene: TRBV4-3; CDR3 DNA: TGCGCCAGCAGCCAAGATTTGGGGGCTATGGATGAAAAACTGTTTTTT; CDR3 protein: CASSQDLGAMDEKLFF
J gene: TRBJ1-1; clone size: medium-sized; D gene: .; V gene: TRBV7-2; CDR3 DNA: TGTGCCAGCAGACCACTCGACGGGACTGAAGCTTTCTTT; CDR3 protein: CASRPLDGTEAFF
J gene: TRBJ2-2; clone size: .; D gene: .; V gene: TRBV15; CDR3 DNA: TGTGCCACCAGCATATTAAAGGCAGCGGAGCCCACCGGGGAGCTGTTTTTT; CDR3 protein: CATSILKAAEPTGELFF
J gene: TRBJ1-1; clone size: .; D gene: .; V gene: TRBV28; CDR3 DNA: TGTGCCAGCAGTCCGGCGAACACTGAAGCTTTCTTT; CDR3 protein: CASSPANTEAFF
J gene: TRBJ1-2; clone size: .; D gene: .; V gene: TRBV7-9; CDR3 DNA: TGTGCCAGCAGCTTGACGGGGGCGCGGATCTATGGCTACACCTTC; CDR3 protein: CASSLTGARIYGYTF
J gene: TRBJ1-1; clone size: .; D gene: .; V gene: TRBV27; CDR3 DNA: TGTGCCAGCAGTTTAAGTGGGTCAGAAGCTTTCTTT; CDR3 protein: CASSLSGSEAFF
J gene: TRBJ2-7; clone size: few; D gene: .; V gene: TRBV30; CDR3 DNA: TGTGCCTGCCTCAGGAGATCCTACGAGCAGTACTTC; CDR3 protein: CACLRRSYEQYF
J gene: TRBJ1-2; clone size: .; D gene: .; V gene: TRBV5-1; CDR3 DNA: TGCGCCAGCAGCTTGGACGTGTACTATGGCTACACCTTC; CDR3 protein: CASSLDVYYGYTF
J gene: TRBJ2-2; clone size: .; D gene: TRBD2; V gene: TRBV6-4; CDR3 DNA: TGTGCCAGCAGTGTATCAGCGGGGGTGAACACCGGGGAGCTGTTTTTT; CDR3 protein: CASSVSAGVNTGELFF
J gene: TRBJ1-6; clone size: .; D gene: TRBD1; V gene: TRBV6-5; CDR3 DNA: TGTGCCAGCACTAGAGGGACAGTTGATTCACCCCTCCACTTT; CDR3 protein: CASTRGTVDSPLHF
J gene: TRBJ2-2; clone size: .; D gene: TRBD2; V gene: TRBV7-2; CDR3 DNA: TGTGCCAGCAGCTTGCTCGGACTAGCGGGGGGGCGGGAGCTGTTTTTT; CDR3 protein: CASSLLGLAGGRELFF
J gene: TRBJ1-2; clone size: .; D gene: .; V gene: TRBV9; CDR3 DNA: TGTGCCAGCAGCGCGCCCCTTCCGGGACGATCTAACTATGGCTACACCTTC; CDR3 protein: CASSAPLPGRSNYGYTF
J gene: TRBJ2-7; clone size: .; D gene: .; V gene: TRBV6-1; CDR3 DNA: TGTGCCAGCAGTGAACAGTTGGGAGCCTACGAGCAGTACTTC; CDR3 protein: CASSEQLGAYEQYF